This T cell receptor beta chain derives from a study of radiotherapy plus CTLA-4 blockade in lung cancer. About the study: Among enrolled patients, less than 20% responded and approximately 33% achieved disease control.

The protocol was immunoSEQ multiplex PCR, while the TCRdb copy is restricted to in-frame clones and leaves out a portion. The sample holds roughly 85,000 clones, around nine tenths seen once. Only one count was recorded for this clone. The study gave focal radiation plus ipilimumab CTLA-4 blockade to patients with chemo-refractory metastatic non-small-cell lung cancer. The receptor comes from a human donor with non-small cell lung cancer that progressed on radiotherapy plus ipilimumab. The source was peripheral blood, collected from a patient treated with radiotherapy plus ipilimumab.

The CDR3 DNA follows: TGCAGTGCAGAAGCGGCCTACGAGCAGTACTTC. As protein: CSAEAAYEQYF. The chain uses TRBV20-1 and TRBJ2-7, with D possibly matching TRBD2 (5 bases). CDR1 and CDR2 from the germline V gene are DFQATT and SNEGSKA (reference sequence). V was cut by 6 bases and J by 2 bases, with 8 bases left in between. The length of the CDR3 is 11 residues.